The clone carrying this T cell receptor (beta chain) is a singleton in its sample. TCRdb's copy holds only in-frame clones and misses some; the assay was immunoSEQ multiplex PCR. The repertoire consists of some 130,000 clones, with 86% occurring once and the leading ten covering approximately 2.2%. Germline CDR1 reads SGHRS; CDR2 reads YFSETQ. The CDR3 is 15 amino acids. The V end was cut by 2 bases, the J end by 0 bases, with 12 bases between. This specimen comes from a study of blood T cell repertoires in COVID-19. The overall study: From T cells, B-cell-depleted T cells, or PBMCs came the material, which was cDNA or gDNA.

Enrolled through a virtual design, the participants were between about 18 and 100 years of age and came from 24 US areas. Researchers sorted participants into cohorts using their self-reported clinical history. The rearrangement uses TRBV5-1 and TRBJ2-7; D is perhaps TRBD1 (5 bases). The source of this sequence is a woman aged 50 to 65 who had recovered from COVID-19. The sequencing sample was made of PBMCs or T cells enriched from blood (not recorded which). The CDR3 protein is CASSLTGRTSYEQYF. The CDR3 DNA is TGCGCCAGCAGCTTAACAGGCCGAACCTCCTACGAGCAGTACTTC.